The next 18 T cell receptor beta chains were all read from a single sample in a study of PD-1 blockade in classical Hodgkin lymphoma (dated by TCRdb to the early 2020s). Preparation of the library involved the immunoSEQ multiplex PCR assay. Entries here come from immuneACCESS through TCRdb and include only in-frame sequences with V and J called. Some clones fail to appear in such tables; in the studies checked, an unresolved V gene covers under half of the shortfall, and the cause of the remainder is unknown. Recorded for this sample are more than 30,000 clones; less than 85% of them occurred a single time. Roughly 15% of the sample goes to the ten largest clones. What this sample's time point label stands for: cycle 2 day 1 (C2D1) of nivolumab. Every trial patient had relapsed after autologous stem cell transplantation, and cohorts A, B and C differed in prior brentuximab vedotin exposure. The specimen comprised peripheral blood mononuclear cells (PBMCs), sampled before the second cycle of nivolumab. These receptors came from a human donor with classical Hodgkin lymphoma.

The rearrangement uses TRBV7-2 and TRBJ2-5; 8 bases match TRBD1. The V gene's germline CDR1 is SGHTA and CDR2 FQGNSA. The V segment lost 3 bases and the J segment 5 bases; nucleotides outside the gene matches: 5. The CDR3 is 14 residues long. The CDR3 DNA reads as TGTGCCAGCAGCTTCGACAGGGGAGACGAGACCCAGTACTTC. It encodes CASSFDRGDETQYF. Full variable domain (remainder filled in from reference TRBV7-2 and TRBJ2-5): GAGVSQSPSNKVTEKGKDVELRCDPISGHTALYWYRQSLGQGLEFLIYFQGNSAPDKSGLPSDRFSAERTGGSVSTLTIQRTQQEDSAVYLCASSFDRGDETQYFGPGTRLLVL.

The chain carries TRBV23-1 and TRBJ2-7; the D gene is possibly TRBD2 (6 bases). TRBV23-1 qualifies as an ORF whose function is uncertain. Trimming pared 6 bases from V and 6 bases from J, leaving 15 bases between. The CDR3 spans 13 residues. The CDR3, as DNA: TGCGCCAGCAGCCCCCATTGGGGGGTCGAGCAGTACTTC. Encoded protein: CASSPHWGVEQYF.

The rearrangement joins TRBV5-1 to TRBJ2-2; D may correspond to TRBD1 or TRBD2 (5 bases each). The CDR3 is 16 residues long. The V gene lost 1 base and the J gene lost 2 bases, with 12 bases spanning the gap. Germline-derived CDR1 and CDR2 are SGHRS and YFSETQ. The CDR3 loop is CASSLLGDLNTGELFF. The CDR3 bases are TGCGCCAGCAGCTTGCTGGGGGACCTAAACACCGGGGAGCTGTTTTTT. Drawing the rest from reference TRBV5-1 and TRBJ2-2, the complete variable domain is KAGVTQTPRYLIKTRGQQVTLSCSPISGHRSVSWYQQTPGQGLQFLFEYFSETQRNKGNFPGRFSGRQFSNSRSEMNVSTLELGDSALYLCASSLLGDLNTGELFFGEGSRLTVL.

The chain recombines TRBV6-1 with TRBJ2-1, with 12 bases lining up with TRBD1. The germline V gene has CDR1 MNHNS and CDR2 SASEGT. There are 15 residues in the CDR3. The V segment lost 6 bases and the J segment 8 bases; nucleotides outside the gene matches: 8. CDR3 sequence reads: CASSNRDRGRDEQFF. In DNA, the CDR3 is TGTGCCAGCAGCAACCGGGACAGGGGGCGGGATGAGCAGTTCTTC.

The rearrangement uses TRBV7-9 and TRBJ1-4; D gene unclear. This CDR3 spans 14 amino acids. Germline CDR1 SEHNR, CDR2 FQNEAQ (reference sequence). V lost 5 bases to trimming and J lost 0 bases, with 7 bases between them. The DNA of the CDR3 is TGTGCCAGCAGCCAGAGACCAACTAATGAAAAACTGTTTTTT. Encoded protein: CASSQRPTNEKLFF.

The V and J genes are TRBV9 and TRBJ1-3, with TRBD1 as a possible D gene (5 bases). The V gene's germline CDR1 is SGDLS and CDR2 YYNGEE. The CDR3 covers 17 residues. Trimming cost V 0 bases and J 1 base, with 14 bases left between them. The CDR3 spells CASSVGLGVKSGNTIYF. The CDR3 bases are TGTGCCAGCAGCGTAGGTCTGGGGGTAAAATCTGGAAACACCATATATTTT.

The chain is built from TRBV6-5 and TRBJ2-2; D not resolved. Germline lookup yields CDR1 MNHEY and CDR2 SVGAGI. V dropped 2 bases and J dropped 6 bases, with 13 bases sitting between them. CDR3 length: 15 amino acids. The CDR3 sequence: CASSYPEGWAGELFF. CDR3 sequence (DNA): TGTGCCAGCAGTTACCCCGAAGGGTGGGCCGGGGAGCTGTTTTTT.

V is TRBV5-1 and J is TRBJ2-7; no clear D gene. V lost 4 bases, J lost 7 bases, and 15 bases lay in between. CDR3 length: 13 amino acids. Germline V CDR1 and CDR2: SGHRS, YFSETQ. The CDR3 DNA follows: TGCGCCAGCAGCGGTCGCGCCTCTTGGGAGCAGTACTTC. This translates into CASSGRASWEQYF.

A word on this clone: Other nucleotide sequences in the sample specify the same CDR3. V and J are TRBV7-9 and TRBJ2-3; D might be TRBD1 (5 bases). The CDR3 runs 13 residues. Trimming left V 1 base short and J 4 bases short, with 6 bases between. Germline-derived CDR1 and CDR2 are SEHNR and FQNEAQ (reference sequence). The CDR3 sequence is CASSLEGADTQYF. The CDR3 DNA sequence: TGTGCCAGCAGCTTAGAAGGGGCAGATACGCAGTATTTT.

The rearrangement links TRBV9 to TRBJ2-2; the D is unclear. Germline CDR1 SGDLS, CDR2 YYNGEE. The CDR3 is made up of 12 amino acids. Trimming removed 6 bases from V and 3 bases from J, with 6 bases in between. The CDR3 DNA sequence: TGTGCCAGCAACCTCGACACCGGGGAGCTGTTTTTT. Translation: CASNLDTGELFF.

The V gene is TRBV6-1, the J gene TRBJ2-5; either TRBD1 or TRBD2 may supply D (6 bases each). Germline V gene lookup returns CDR1 MNHNS and CDR2 SASEGT. This CDR3 has 13 residues. The V end lost 4 bases, the J end lost 4 bases, and 10 bases lay between the germline ends. CDR3 coding DNA: TGTGCCAGCAGTGCGGGGGCCCCAGAGACCCAGTACTTC. Translated: CASSAGAPETQYF.

This clone appeared a few times. CDR3 in amino acids: CASSVGVLNEKLFF. CDR3 DNA sequence: TGTGCCAGCAGCGTGGGAGTCCTTAATGAAAAACTGTTTTTT. This chain joins TRBV9 and TRBJ1-4; D unclear. V lost 2 bases, J lost 4 bases, and 9 bases lay in between. Per the germline V gene, CDR1 is SGDLS and CDR2 is YYNGEE. This CDR3 is built from 14 residues.

The chain is built from TRBV4-3 and TRBJ2-6; D is uncertain. Germline V lookup: CDR1 LGHNA, CDR2 YSLEER. CDR3 length equals 18 residues. The ends were cut back, 0 bases at V and 0 bases at J, with 12 bases in the middle. Here the CDR3 DNA reads TGCGCCAGCAGCCAAGACCAGAACTCCCTCTCTGGGGCCAACGTCCTGACTTTC. As protein: CASSQDQNSLSGANVLTF.

This clone has only a few counts. In the same sample, other DNA sequences code for this CDR3. The V call is TRBV7-9, the J call TRBJ2-3; D may be TRBD1 (6 bases). Trimming pared 1 base from V and 4 bases from J, leaving 6 bases between. The CDR3 contains 13 residues. Germline V gene lookup returns CDR1 SEHNR and CDR2 FQNEAQ (reference sequence). CDR3 region: CASSLEGADTQYF. CDR3 DNA: TGTGCCAGCAGCTTAGAGGGGGCAGATACGCAGTATTTT.

This chain uses TRBV7-9 with TRBJ2-2; 8 bases align to TRBD2. Per the germline V gene, CDR1 is SEHNR and CDR2 is FQNEAQ (reference sequence). The CDR3 loop spans 15 amino acids. V lost 7 bases to trimming and J lost 1 base; unmatched junction nucleotides: 5. This chain's CDR3 is CASKAGELNTGELFF. CDR3 coding DNA: TGTGCCAGCAAAGCGGGGGAGTTGAACACCGGGGAGCTGTTTTTT.

In its sample, this clone was seen once. The chain has TRBV9 and TRBJ1-1; a weak D match, TRBD1 (5 bases). The CDR3 spans 13 residues. V lost 0 bases and J lost 4, with 7 bases in between. From germline, CDR1 is SGDLS and CDR2 YYNGEE. The CDR3 loop is CASSVDRITEAFF. CDR3 DNA: TGTGCCAGCAGCGTAGACAGGATCACTGAAGCTTTCTTT.

The chain combines TRBV19 with TRBJ2-1, with D unresolved. The germline V gene has CDR1 LNHDA and CDR2 SQIVND (reference sequence). The length of the CDR3 is 13 residues. Trimming left V 4 bases short and J 2 bases short, with 6 bases between. CDR3 bases: TGTGCCAGTAGTAGTACCGCCTACAATGAGCAGTTCTTC. Its protein is CASSSTAYNEQFF.

The chain links TRBV7-2 to TRBJ2-3; D gene uncertain. V was clipped by 1 base and J by 6 bases, with 8 bases between them. The CDR3 covers 13 residues. Looked up from germline, CDR1 is SGHTA and CDR2 is FQGNSA. CDR3 amino acids: CASSLGGLDTQYF. CDR3 bases: TGTGCCAGCAGCTTAGGCGGTCTCGATACGCAGTATTTT.